The table lists the clone carrying this T cell receptor (beta chain) with many counts. Germline V lookup: CDR1 KGHSH, CDR2 LQKENI. The trim removed 4 bases at V and 1 base at J, leaving 5 bases unmatched. The CDR3 loop spans 16 amino acids. This entry belongs to a study of T cells in Graves' hyperthyroidism and ophthalmopathy. Uncontrolled infections, other autoimmune diseases, pregnancy or lactation led to exclusion of patients. In making diagnoses, clinical symptoms, serum thyroxine and TRAb, thyroid ultrasound and orbital computed tomography were all used. Template material for amplifying TCR beta CDR3 regions consisted of RNA transcripts. RT-PCR in the first round (using the HTBI primer set) targeted the TCR CDR3. TCRdb redid the calling of the multiplex PCR reads with MiXCR, one entry per CDR3 protein. The data hold approximately 330,000 distinct CDR3 sequences, with 15% to 20% observed a single time.

The clonotype comes from a woman in her fifties or sixties with Graves' hyperthyroidism. This chain connects TRBV18 to TRBJ2-2; 8 nucleotides agree with TRBD2. What was sequenced was blood. CDR3 in DNA: TGTGCCAGCTCACAGGAACTAGCGGAGAACACCGGGGAGCTGTTTTTT. As protein: CASSQELAENTGELFF.